This TCR beta chain was recorded in a study of PD-L1 blockade in urothelial cancer. Study-level information: Enrolled patients had been treated previously with 0 to 3 chemotherapy regimens. Researchers found blood samples held a median of approximately 150,000 T cells.

Repertoires were generated with immunoSEQ multiplex PCR, while TCRdb's copy carries only in-frame clones and drops some. The table shows approximately 80,000 clones, with about 80% occurring only once. To note about this clone: Its target is not known.

The diagnosis in patients was locally advanced or metastatic urothelial carcinoma. The V gene's germline CDR1 is MGHRA and CDR2 YSYEKL. CDR3 length equals 14 residues. Trimming at V came to 3 bases and at J to 5 bases, leaving 6 bases not matched to a gene. General study findings and limits: Improved survival was predicted by pretreatment blood TCR clonality below the median.

The TCR comes from a man in his sixties or seventies with urothelial cancer. The chain carries TRBV4-1 and TRBJ2-7, with 8 bases that match TRBD2. Sequencing used PBMCs, obtained around atezolizumab (anti-PD-L1) treatment. The DNA of the CDR3 is TGCGCCAGCAGCCAGAATAGCGGGACCGACGAGCAGTACTTC. Amino acid sequence: CASSQNSGTDEQYF.